The entry below gives a single T cell receptor (beta chain) sequence along with its context. Its target is not known. The repertoire was sequenced with immunoSEQ multiplex PCR; TCRdb's copy has only in-frame clones and lacks some. The repertoire holds 150,000 to 200,000 clones, with more than 75% as singletons. These data are taken from a study of cytomegalovirus exposure and HLA in healthy donors. At the level of the study: The roughly 130 validation repertoires used the same platform as the approximately 700 first-cohort repertoires (as reported by a later analysis).

V lost 6 bases to trimming and J lost 3 bases, with 15 bases between them. This CDR3 comprises 14 residues. The germline V gene encodes CDR1 SEHNR and CDR2 FQNEAQ (reference sequence). General study points: The authors enumerated some 160 TCR beta chains as linked to cytomegalovirus. Whilst most TCR sequences proved rare, a subset of public TCRs occurred across many donors.

The study drew the donors from its approximately 120-subject validation cohort, separate from the roughly 700-subject first cohort. Material: PBMCs. The sequence was collected from a woman in her thirties in good health and CMV-seronegative. V is TRBV7-9 and J is TRBJ2-7; a possible D gene is TRBD2 (5 bases). CDR3 residues: CASSPLERVYEQYF. CDR3 bases: TGTGCCAGCAGTCCCCTGGAGAGGGTCTACGAGCAGTACTTC.